This T cell receptor beta chain was captured by sequencing in a study of blood T cells in healthy people across ages. Together with a sample-barcoded 5' primer, a J-beta primer mix was included in a second PCR lasting about 6 to 12 cycles. In TCRdb, the 5' RACE reads were re-called with MiXCR into one record per CDR3 protein. The sample gives 2 million or so distinct CDR3 sequences, 49% of which show up once; about 2.1% is in the top ten. The CDR3 is 13 amino acids. V was trimmed by 1 base and J by 4 bases, leaving 7 bases between them. Germline V gene data show CDR1 as KGHSH and CDR2 as LQKENI. This clonotype was seen many times.

V and J are TRBV18 and TRBJ2-5, with D maybe TRBD2 (6 bases). Input material: blood. The clonotype originates from a woman aged 40 to 50 in good health. CDR3 region: CASSPQGGETQYF. The CDR3, as DNA: TGTGCCAGCTCACCACAGGGAGGAGAGACCCAGTACTTC. The full variable domain, completed using reference TRBV18 and TRBJ2-5, is NAGVMQNPRHLVRRRGQEARLRCSPMKGHSHVYWYRQLPEEGLKFMVYLQKENIIDESGMPKERFSAEFPKEGPSILRIQQVVRGDSAAYFCASSPQGGETQYFGPGTRLLVL.